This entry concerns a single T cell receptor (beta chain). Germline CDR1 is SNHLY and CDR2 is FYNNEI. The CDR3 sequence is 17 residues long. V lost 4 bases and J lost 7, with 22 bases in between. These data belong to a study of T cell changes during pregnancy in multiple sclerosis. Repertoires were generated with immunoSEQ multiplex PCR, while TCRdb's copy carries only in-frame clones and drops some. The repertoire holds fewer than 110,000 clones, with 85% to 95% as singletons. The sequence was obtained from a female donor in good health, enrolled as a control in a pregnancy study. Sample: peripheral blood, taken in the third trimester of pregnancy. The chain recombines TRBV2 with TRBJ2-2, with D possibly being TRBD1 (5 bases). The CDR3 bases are TGTGCCAGCAGTGTAACGGTGGCATCTACAAGGGGCGGGGAGCTGTTTTTT. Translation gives CASSVTVASTRGGELFF. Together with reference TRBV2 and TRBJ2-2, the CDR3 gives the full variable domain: EPEVTQTPSHQVTQMGQEVILRCVPISNHLYFYWYRQILGQKVEFLVSFYNNEISEKSEIFDDQFSVERPDGSNFTLKIRSTKLEDSAMYFCASSVTVASTRGGELFFGEGSRLTVL.